Below, one T cell receptor beta chain is given with its context. This record comes from a study of OX40 agonist ivuxolimab in advanced cancers. Study-wide background: Antecedent anti-PD-1, anti-PD-L1 or anti-CTLA-4 therapy was permissible, with under 50% having received some.

People who had autoimmune disease history or systemic immunosuppression were excluded. Blood sampling was done at baseline, cycle 4 day 1, and cycle 7 day 1. V lost 2 bases to trimming and J lost 4 bases, with 11 bases between them. The germline CDR1 and CDR2 sequences are SGHDN and FVKESK. The CDR3 extends over 15 amino acids. Profiling relied on immunoSEQ multiplex PCR, and the TCRdb table lists in-frame clones only, not all of them. The sample yields about 37,000 clones, 78% seen once. Source: CD4+ or CD8+ T cells sorted from blood, taken in a trial of the OX40 agonist ivuxolimab. The rearrangement uses TRBV14 and TRBJ1-4, with D uncertain. The TCR comes from an adult with an advanced solid tumor such as melanoma, head and neck, liver or kidney cancer. The CDR3 protein is CASSQRGPHNEKLFF. The CDR3 DNA follows: TGTGCCAGCAGCCAACGAGGACCCCATAATGAAAAACTGTTTTTT.